This T cell receptor beta chain was found in a study of blood T cell repertoires in COVID-19. About the research overall: COVID-19 samples collected from the United States, Italy and Spain covered acute and convalescent phases. Nucleic acid was either cDNA or gDNA, and it came from T cells, B-cell-depleted T cells, or PBMCs.

As processed by the authors: Amplified reference gene primers provided the basis for estimating nucleated cell counts. Profiling relied on immunoSEQ multiplex PCR, and the TCRdb table lists in-frame clones only, not all of them. V, J and clone size derive from that table, while D and trimming were established from the DNA sequence. Of about 220,000 clones in the sample, around 80% were seen once. V lost 2 bases and J lost 4; bases outside the gene matches: 5. CDR1 is SGHRS and CDR2 is YFSETQ in the germline V gene. There are 15 residues in the CDR3. This clonotype originated in a man in his forties or fifties with active or convalescent COVID-19. The V call is TRBV5-1, the J call TRBJ2-5; 10 nucleotides match TRBD1. Material for sequencing was peripheral blood. CDR3 nucleotide sequence: TGCGCCAGCAGCTTAGGGACAGGGGATCGAGAGACCCAGTACTTC. Translating it yields CASSLGTGDRETQYF.